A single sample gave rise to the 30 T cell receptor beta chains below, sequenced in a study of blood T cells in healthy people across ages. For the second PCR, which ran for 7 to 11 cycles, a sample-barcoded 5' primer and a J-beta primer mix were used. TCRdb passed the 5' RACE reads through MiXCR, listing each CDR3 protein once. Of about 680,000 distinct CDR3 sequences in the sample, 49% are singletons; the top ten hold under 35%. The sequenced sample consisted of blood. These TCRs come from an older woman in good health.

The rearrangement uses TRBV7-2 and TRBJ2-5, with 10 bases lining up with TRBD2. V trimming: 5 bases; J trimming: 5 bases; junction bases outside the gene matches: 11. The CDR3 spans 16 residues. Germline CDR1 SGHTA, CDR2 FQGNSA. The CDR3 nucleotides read TGTGCCAGCAGCCCAAGGACTAGCGGTGGCGGGGAGACCCAGTACTTC. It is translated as CASSPRTSGGGETQYF.

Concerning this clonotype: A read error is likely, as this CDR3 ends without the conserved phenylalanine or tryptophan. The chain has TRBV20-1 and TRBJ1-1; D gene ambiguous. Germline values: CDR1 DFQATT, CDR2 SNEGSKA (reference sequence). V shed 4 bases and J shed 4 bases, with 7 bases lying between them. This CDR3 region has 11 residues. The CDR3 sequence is CSAIRSTEAFY. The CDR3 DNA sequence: TGCAGTGCTATTCGCAGCACTGAAGCTTTCTAT.

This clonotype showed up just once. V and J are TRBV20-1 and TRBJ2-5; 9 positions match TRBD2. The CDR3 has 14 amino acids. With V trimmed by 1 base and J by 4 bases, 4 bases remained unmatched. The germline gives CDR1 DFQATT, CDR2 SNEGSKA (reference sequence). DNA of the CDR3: TGCAGTGCTAGAGCGGTAGCGGGAGTAGAGACCCAGTACTTC. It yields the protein CSARAVAGVETQYF.

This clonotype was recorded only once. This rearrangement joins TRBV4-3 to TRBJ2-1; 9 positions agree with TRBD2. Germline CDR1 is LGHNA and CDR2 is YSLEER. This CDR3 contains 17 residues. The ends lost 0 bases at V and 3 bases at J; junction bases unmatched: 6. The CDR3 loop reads CASSQDIAGDGYNEQFF. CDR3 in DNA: TGCGCCAGCAGCCAAGATATAGCGGGAGATGGCTACAATGAGCAGTTCTTC.

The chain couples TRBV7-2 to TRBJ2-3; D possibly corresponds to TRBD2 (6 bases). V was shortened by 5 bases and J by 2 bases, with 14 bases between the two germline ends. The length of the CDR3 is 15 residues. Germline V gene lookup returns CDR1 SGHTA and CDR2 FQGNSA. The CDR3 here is CASSLVPSVTDTQYF. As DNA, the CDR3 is TGTGCCAGCAGCCTAGTGCCTAGCGTCACAGATACGCAGTATTTT. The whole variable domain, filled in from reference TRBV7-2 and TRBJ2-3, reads GAGVSQSPSNKVTEKGKDVELRCDPISGHTALYWYRQSLGQGLEFLIYFQGNSAPDKSGLPSDRFSAERTGGSVSTLTIQRTQQEDSAVYLCASSLVPSVTDTQYFGPGTRLTVL.

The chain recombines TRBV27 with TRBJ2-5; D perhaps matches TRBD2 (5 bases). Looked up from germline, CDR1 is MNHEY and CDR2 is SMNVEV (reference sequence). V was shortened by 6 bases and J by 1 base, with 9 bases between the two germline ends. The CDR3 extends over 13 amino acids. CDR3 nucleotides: TGTGCCAGCAGCAAGCGGAGCCAAGAGACCCAGTACTTC. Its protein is CASSKRSQETQYF.

This chain's CDR3 is CASSSREDNEQFF. The CDR3 DNA sequence: TGTGCCAGCAGTTCCCGGGAAGACAATGAGCAGTTCTTC. The chain has TRBV28 and TRBJ2-1; tentative D call: TRBD2 (5 bases). The CDR3 covers 13 residues. The germline V and J ends were trimmed by 4 bases and 5 bases, with 9 bases remaining between them. Germline V gives CDR1 MDHEN, CDR2 SYDVKM.

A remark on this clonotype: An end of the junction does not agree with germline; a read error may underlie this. CDR3 nucleotides: TGTGCCACCAGTCGACAGCGGGAGGTTGAGAATGAGCAGTTCTTC. Its protein is CATSRQREVENEQFF. The chain recombines TRBV10-3 with TRBJ2-1; 9 positions agree with TRBD2. CDR3 length: 15 residues. Per the germline V gene, CDR1 is ENHRY and CDR2 is SYGVKD.

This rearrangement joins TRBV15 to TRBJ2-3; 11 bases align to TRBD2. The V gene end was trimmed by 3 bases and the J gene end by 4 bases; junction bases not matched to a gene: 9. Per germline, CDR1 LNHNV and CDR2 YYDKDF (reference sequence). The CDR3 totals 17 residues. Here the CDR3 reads CATSRGTSGRHPDTQYF. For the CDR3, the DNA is TGTGCCACCAGCAGGGGTACTAGCGGGAGACACCCAGATACGCAGTATTTT.

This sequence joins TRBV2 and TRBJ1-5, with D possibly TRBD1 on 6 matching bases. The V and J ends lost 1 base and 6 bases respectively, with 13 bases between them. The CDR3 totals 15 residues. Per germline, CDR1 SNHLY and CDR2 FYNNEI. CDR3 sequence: CASSEERGGVQPQHF. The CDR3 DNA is TGTGCCAGCAGTGAAGAGAGGGGGGGTGTTCAGCCCCAGCATTTT.

The CDR3 coding sequence is TGTGCCAGCAGCTTAGCCGGGACAGGGTACTCTCATGAGCAGTACTTC. Amino acid sequence: CASSLAGTGYSHEQYF. The rearrangement uses TRBV7-2 and TRBJ2-5; 9 bases are shared with TRBD1. The CDR3 has 16 residues. The V gene end was trimmed by 0 bases and the J gene end by 11 bases; junction bases not matched to a gene: 13. Germline V gene data show CDR1 as SGHTA and CDR2 as FQGNSA.

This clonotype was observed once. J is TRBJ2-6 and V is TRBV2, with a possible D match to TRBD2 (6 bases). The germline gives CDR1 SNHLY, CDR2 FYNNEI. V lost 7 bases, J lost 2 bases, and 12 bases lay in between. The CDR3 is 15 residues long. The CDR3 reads CASKVGGAGANVLTF. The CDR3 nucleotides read TGTGCCAGCAAAGTCGGGGGAGCTGGGGCCAACGTCCTGACTTTC.

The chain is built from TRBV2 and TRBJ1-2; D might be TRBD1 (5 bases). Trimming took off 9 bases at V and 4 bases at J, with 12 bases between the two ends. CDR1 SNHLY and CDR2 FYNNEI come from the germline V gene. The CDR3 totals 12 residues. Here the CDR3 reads CASFPGFYGYTF. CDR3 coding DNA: TGTGCCAGTTTTCCAGGGTTCTATGGCTACACCTTC.

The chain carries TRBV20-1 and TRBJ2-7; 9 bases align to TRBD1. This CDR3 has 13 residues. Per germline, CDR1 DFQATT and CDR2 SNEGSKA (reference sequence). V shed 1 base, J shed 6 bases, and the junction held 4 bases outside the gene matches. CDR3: CSARVPDRGEQYF. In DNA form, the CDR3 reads TGCAGTGCTAGAGTCCCGGACAGGGGCGAGCAGTACTTC.

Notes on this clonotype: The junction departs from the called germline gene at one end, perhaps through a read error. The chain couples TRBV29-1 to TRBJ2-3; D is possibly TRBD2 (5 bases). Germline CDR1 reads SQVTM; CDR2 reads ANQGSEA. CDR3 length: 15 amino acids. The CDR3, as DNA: TGCAGCGCTGCCCTAGAAACTTCTAGCACAGATGCGCAGTATTTT. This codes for CSAALETSSTDAQYF.

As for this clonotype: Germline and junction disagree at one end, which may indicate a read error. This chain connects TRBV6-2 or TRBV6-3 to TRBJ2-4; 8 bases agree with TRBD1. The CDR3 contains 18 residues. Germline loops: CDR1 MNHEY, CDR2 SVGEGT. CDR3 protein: CASSDSRQGPLAKNIQYF. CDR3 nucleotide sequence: TGTGCCAGCAGTGACTCCCGACAGGGGCCCTTAGCCAAAAACATTCAGTACTTC.

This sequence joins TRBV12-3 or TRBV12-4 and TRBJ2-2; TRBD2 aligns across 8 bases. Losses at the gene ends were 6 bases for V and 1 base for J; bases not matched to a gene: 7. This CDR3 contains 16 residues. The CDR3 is CASRGTSGLNTGELFF. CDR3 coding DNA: TGTGCCAGCAGGGGTACTAGCGGCCTGAACACCGGGGAGCTGTTTTTT.

The CDR3 DNA follows: TGTGCCAGCAGTTACAGGCAGGATAACAATGAGCAGTTCTTC. Its translation is CASSYRQDNNEQFF. The chain joins TRBV12-3 or TRBV12-4 to TRBJ2-1; D possibly corresponds to TRBD1 (5 bases). The V end was cut by 4 bases, the J end by 5 bases, with 12 bases between. The CDR3 covers 14 residues.

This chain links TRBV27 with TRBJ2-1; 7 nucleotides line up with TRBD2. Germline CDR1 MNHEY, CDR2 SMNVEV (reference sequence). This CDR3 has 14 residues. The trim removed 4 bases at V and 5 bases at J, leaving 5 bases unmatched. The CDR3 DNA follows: TGTGCCAGCAGTTATTGGGAGGGTAACAATGAGCAGTTCTTC. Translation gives CASSYWEGNNEQFF.

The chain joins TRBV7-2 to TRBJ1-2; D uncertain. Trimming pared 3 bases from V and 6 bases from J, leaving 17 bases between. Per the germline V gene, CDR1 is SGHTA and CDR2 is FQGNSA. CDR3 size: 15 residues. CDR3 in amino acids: CASSLGPQLLNGYTF. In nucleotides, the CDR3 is TGTGCCAGCAGCTTGGGTCCTCAACTTCTTAATGGCTACACCTTC.

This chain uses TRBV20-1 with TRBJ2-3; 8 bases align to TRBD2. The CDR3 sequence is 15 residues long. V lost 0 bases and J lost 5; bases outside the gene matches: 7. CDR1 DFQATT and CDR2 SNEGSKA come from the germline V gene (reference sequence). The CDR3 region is CSARDASGSGDTQYF. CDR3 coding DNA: TGCAGTGCTAGAGATGCCAGCGGGAGTGGAGATACGCAGTATTTT.

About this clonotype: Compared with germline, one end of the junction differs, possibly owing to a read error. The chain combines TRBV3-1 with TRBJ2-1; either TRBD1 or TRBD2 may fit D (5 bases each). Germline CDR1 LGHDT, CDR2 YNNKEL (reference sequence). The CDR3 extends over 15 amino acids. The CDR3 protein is CASGQAAGSPGTQFF. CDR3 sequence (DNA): TGTGCCAGCGGCCAAGCGGCAGGGAGCCCGGGTACGCAGTTCTTC.

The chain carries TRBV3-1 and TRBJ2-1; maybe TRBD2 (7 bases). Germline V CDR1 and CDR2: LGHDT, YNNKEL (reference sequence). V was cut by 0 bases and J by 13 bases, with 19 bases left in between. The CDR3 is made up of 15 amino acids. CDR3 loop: CASSQEGGASLTQFF. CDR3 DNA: TGTGCCAGCAGCCAAGAAGGGGGGGCCAGCCTGACCCAGTTCTTC.

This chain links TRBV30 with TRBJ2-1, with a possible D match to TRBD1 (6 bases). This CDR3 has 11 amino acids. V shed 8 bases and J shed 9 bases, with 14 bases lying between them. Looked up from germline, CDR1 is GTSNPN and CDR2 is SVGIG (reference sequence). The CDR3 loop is CAGETGIEQFF. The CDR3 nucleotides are TGTGCCGGGGAAACAGGGATTGAGCAGTTCTTC.

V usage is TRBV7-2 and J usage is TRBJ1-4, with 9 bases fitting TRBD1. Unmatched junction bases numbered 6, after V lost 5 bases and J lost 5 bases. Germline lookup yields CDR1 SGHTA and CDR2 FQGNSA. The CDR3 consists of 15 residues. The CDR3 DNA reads TGTGCCAGCAGCCAAGGACAGGGGATAAATGAAAAACTGTTTTTT. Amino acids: CASSQGQGINEKLFF. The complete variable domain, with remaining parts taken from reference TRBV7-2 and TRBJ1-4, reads GAGVSQSPSNKVTEKGKDVELRCDPISGHTALYWYRQSLGQGLEFLIYFQGNSAPDKSGLPSDRFSAERTGGSVSTLTIQRTQQEDSAVYLCASSQGQGINEKLFFGSGTQLSVL.

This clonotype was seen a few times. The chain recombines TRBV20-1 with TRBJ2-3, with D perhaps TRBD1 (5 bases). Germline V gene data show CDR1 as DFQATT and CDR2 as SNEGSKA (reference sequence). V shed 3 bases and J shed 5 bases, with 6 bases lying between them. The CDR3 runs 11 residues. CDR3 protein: CSARGQDTQYF. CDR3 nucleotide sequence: TGCAGTGCTAGGGGGCAAGATACGCAGTATTTT.

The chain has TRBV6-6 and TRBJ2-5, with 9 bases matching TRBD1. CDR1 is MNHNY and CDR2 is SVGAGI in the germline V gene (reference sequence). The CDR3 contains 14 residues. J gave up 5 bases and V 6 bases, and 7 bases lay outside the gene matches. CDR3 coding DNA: TGTGCCAGCAGGTGGGACAGGGCGAGGGAGACCCAGTACTTC. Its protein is CASRWDRARETQYF.

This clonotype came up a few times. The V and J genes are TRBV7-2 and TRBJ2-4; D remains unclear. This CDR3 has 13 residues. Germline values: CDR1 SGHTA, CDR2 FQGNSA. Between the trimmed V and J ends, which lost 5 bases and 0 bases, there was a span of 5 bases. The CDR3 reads CASSIIAKNIQYF. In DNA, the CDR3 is TGTGCCAGCAGCATTATAGCCAAAAACATTCAGTACTTC. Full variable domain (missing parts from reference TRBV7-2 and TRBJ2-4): GAGVSQSPSNKVTEKGKDVELRCDPISGHTALYWYRQSLGQGLEFLIYFQGNSAPDKSGLPSDRFSAERTGGSVSTLTIQRTQQEDSAVYLCASSIIAKNIQYFGAGTRLSVL.

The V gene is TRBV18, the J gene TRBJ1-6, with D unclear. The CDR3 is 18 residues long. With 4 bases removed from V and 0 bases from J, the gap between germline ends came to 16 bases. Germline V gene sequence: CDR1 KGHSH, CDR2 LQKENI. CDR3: CASSRIPGTSSYNSPLHF. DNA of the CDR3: TGTGCCAGCTCACGTATCCCAGGCACCAGCTCCTATAATTCACCCCTCCACTTT.

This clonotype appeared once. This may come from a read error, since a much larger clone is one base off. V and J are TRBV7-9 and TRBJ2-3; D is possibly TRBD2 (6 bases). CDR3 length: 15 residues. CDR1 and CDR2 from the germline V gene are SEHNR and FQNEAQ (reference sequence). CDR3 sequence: CASSLSGDRTDAQYF. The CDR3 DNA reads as TGTGCCAGCAGCTTATCGGGGGATCGCACAGATGCGCAGTATTTT.